This T cell receptor beta chain was observed in a study of shared clonotypes between healthy human individuals. The naive CD8 population came from CD45RO-negative cells selected for CCR7, without terminally differentiated effector memory CD45RA+ cells. The CDR3 covers 14 residues. Germline loops: CDR1 MGHRA, CDR2 YSYEKL. The junction had 4 bases not matched to a gene; V was cut back by 4 bases and J by 5 bases. Researchers divided each subset's genomic DNA evenly across several immunoSEQ plates. The data were produced by immunoSEQ multiplex PCR, yet TCRdb's version contains in-frame clones alone and is incomplete. In the table there are about 2.1 million clones, roughly 91% of which are singletons.

The specimen sequenced was naive CD8+ T cells from PBMCs. The V call is TRBV4-1, the J call TRBJ2-5; 10 nucleotides agree with TRBD2. The sequence was collected from a man younger than 30 in good health. Some clones in this sample may be carry-over from other donors' samples. DNA for the CDR3: TGCGCCAGCAGCCGTCCGGGACTAGCGGAGACCCAGTACTTC. It codes for CASSRPGLAETQYF.